These 17 T cell receptor beta chains were sequenced from one sample in a study of blood T cell repertoires in COVID-19. Method: immunoSEQ multiplex PCR; TCRdb's copy keeps in-frame clones and lacks some. The data contain around 140,000 clones, around 84% of them singletons. Sequences were obtained from peripheral blood. These receptors all come from a woman at least 80 years old with acute or convalescent COVID-19.

V gene TRBV6-6 combines with J gene TRBJ2-7, with 12 bases aligning to TRBD1. CDR1 and CDR2 (germline): MNHNY, SVGAGI (reference sequence). The CDR3 extends over 16 amino acids. The ends lost 2 bases at V and 5 bases at J; junction bases unmatched: 7. The CDR3 DNA is TGTGCCAGCAGTTACATGCTCGGGACAGGGGGCAACGAGCAGTACTTC. Translation gives CASSYMLGTGGNEQYF.

This clone was counted once. V usage is TRBV24-1 and J usage is TRBJ2-3; 11 bases align to TRBD1. The CDR3 loop spans 14 amino acids. Germline V gives CDR1 KGHDR, CDR2 SFDVKD. Unmatched junction bases numbered 2, after V lost 7 bases and J lost 3 bases. The CDR3 DNA is TGTGCCACCAGCGGGACAGGGGGTACAGATACGCAGTATTTT. Protein sequence: CATSGTGGTDTQYF.

This chain uses TRBV5-4 with TRBJ1-4; 10 positions match TRBD1. Per the germline V gene, CDR1 is SGHNT and CDR2 is YYREEE (reference sequence). There are 17 residues in the CDR3. The V and J ends lost 3 bases and 0 bases, in that order; junction bases with no gene match: 5. The DNA of the CDR3 is TGTGCCAGCAGCTGGACGGGACAGGGGACAACTAATGAAAAACTGTTTTTT. This encodes CASSWTGQGTTNEKLFF.

The genes are TRBV11-3 and TRBJ2-1; a weak D match, TRBD1 (6 bases). This CDR3 region has 15 residues. The ends were cut back, 3 bases at V and 8 bases at J, with 17 bases in the middle. Germline CDR1 reads SGHNT; CDR2 reads YENEEA. CDR3 DNA: TGTGCCAGCAGCTTTGGGTACAGGGCAGGCGATGAGCAGTTCTTC. Translated, it gives CASSFGYRAGDEQFF.

This clone came up once. The rearrangement links TRBV6-6 to TRBJ2-7, with D possibly matching TRBD2 (6 bases). The ends were cut back, 5 bases at V and 0 bases at J, with 17 bases in the middle. The V gene's germline CDR1 is MNHNY and CDR2 SVGAGI (reference sequence). The CDR3 is 16 residues long. The CDR3, as DNA: TGTGCCAGCAGTCACGGACCGCGGGGCGGCTCCTACGAGCAGTACTTC. It specifies CASSHGPRGGSYEQYF.

J is TRBJ2-7 and V is TRBV3-1 (or the pseudogene TRBV3-2); D gene uncertain. Germline V gene lookup returns CDR1 LGHDT and CDR2 YNNKEL (reference sequence). V lost 4 bases and J 0 bases, leaving 10 bases between the germline ends. The CDR3 spans 14 residues. CDR3 DNA sequence: TGTGCCAGCAGCCCCCGTCTTCGCTCCTACGAGCAGTACTTC. As protein: CASSPRLRSYEQYF.

This chain links TRBV5-1 with TRBJ2-2, with D unclear. Germline CDR1 reads SGHRS; CDR2 reads YFSETQ. Trimming removed 3 bases at V and 5 bases at J, with 11 bases between. The CDR3 has 14 amino acids. This CDR3 is CASSWSGRTGELFF. In nucleotides, the CDR3 is TGCGCCAGCAGCTGGAGTGGCAGAACCGGGGAGCTGTTTTTT. Full variable domain (missing parts from reference TRBV5-1 and TRBJ2-2): KAGVTQTPRYLIKTRGQQVTLSCSPISGHRSVSWYQQTPGQGLQFLFEYFSETQRNKGNFPGRFSGRQFSNSRSEMNVSTLELGDSALYLCASSWSGRTGELFFGEGSRLTVL.

The V call is TRBV5-1, the J call TRBJ2-1; D is undetermined. Between the trimmed V and J ends, which lost 2 bases and 8 bases, there was a span of 11 bases. Germline CDR1 is SGHRS and CDR2 is YFSETQ. The CDR3 loop spans 13 amino acids. The CDR3 region is CASSLLKADEQFF. The CDR3 DNA follows: TGCGCCAGCAGCTTATTGAAGGCGGATGAGCAGTTCTTC.

This clone has at least ten counts. The CDR3 is CASSRRGLEDEQYF. In DNA form, the CDR3 reads TGCGCCAGCAGTAGAAGGGGGCTCGAGGACGAGCAGTACTTC. The chain employs TRBV5-1 and TRBJ2-7, with 7 bases fitting TRBD1. V lost 5 bases and J lost 5; bases outside the gene matches: 10. Germline CDR1 SGHRS, CDR2 YFSETQ. The CDR3 totals 14 residues.

This clone has just a few counts. The chain is built from TRBV19 and TRBJ1-5; TRBD1 is a possible D gene (5 bases). V was trimmed by 5 bases and J by 4 bases, leaving 15 bases between them. Germline V gives CDR1 LNHDA, CDR2 SQIVND (reference sequence). The CDR3 has 15 amino acids. CDR3 in amino acids: CASSSFDGGNQPQHF. The CDR3 bases are TGTGCCAGTAGTTCTTTTGACGGGGGAAATCAGCCCCAGCATTTT.

This clone was detected once. The chain combines TRBV29-1 with TRBJ2-1; the D is unclear. The CDR3 has 12 residues. Trimming pared 8 bases from V and 9 bases from J, leaving 17 bases between. Germline V lookup: CDR1 SQVTM, CDR2 ANQGSEA. The CDR3 reads CSSRPRRGEQFF. The DNA for the CDR3 is TGCAGCTCTCGACCCAGGCGTGGTGAGCAGTTCTTC.

In this sample, this clone turned up a few times. This chain uses TRBV6-5 with TRBJ1-1, with 7 bases that match TRBD1. The CDR3 sequence is 14 residues long. CDR1 and CDR2 from the germline V gene are MNHEY and SVGAGI. V trimming: 5 bases; J trimming: 2 bases; junction bases outside the gene matches: 5. CDR3 region: CASSKGQQNTEAFF. The CDR3 DNA reads as TGTGCCAGCAGTAAGGGACAGCAAAACACTGAAGCTTTCTTT.

The chain links TRBV13 to TRBJ1-5; unclear D gene. The germline V and J ends were trimmed by 0 bases and 7 bases, with 7 bases remaining between them. Germline V lookup: CDR1 PRHDT, CDR2 FYEKMQ (reference sequence). The CDR3 is 13 residues long. CDR3 amino acids: CASSLGSRQPQHF. For the CDR3, the DNA is TGTGCCAGCAGCTTAGGCAGTCGCCAGCCCCAGCATTTT.

This clone has just one count. The chain recombines TRBV27 with TRBJ2-7; 10 nucleotides line up with TRBD1. Germline CDR1 reads MNHEY; CDR2 reads SMNVEV (reference sequence). The CDR3 loop spans 15 amino acids. The junction had 7 bases not matched to a gene; V was cut back by 4 bases and J by 4 bases. The CDR3, as DNA: TGTGCCAGCAGTTATACCGGGACAGGGGCATACGAGCAGTACTTC. Protein sequence: CASSYTGTGAYEQYF.

This chain links TRBV7-8 with TRBJ2-7; TRBD2 might be the D (5 bases). The V end lost 1 base, the J end lost 7 bases, and 20 bases lay between the germline ends. This CDR3 region has 16 residues. Germline V gene data show CDR1 as SGHVS and CDR2 as FQNEAQ. CDR3 sequence: CASSLVRAGTTGEQYF. CDR3 sequence (DNA): TGTGCCAGCAGCTTAGTACGGGCAGGAACTACGGGGGAGCAGTACTTC. Looking up the rest from reference TRBV7-8 and TRBJ2-7 gives the full variable domain: GAGVSQSPRYKVAKRGQDVALRCDPISGHVSLFWYQQALGQGPEFLTYFQNEAQLDKSGLPSDRFFAERPEGSVSTLKIQRTQQEDSAVYLCASSLVRAGTTGEQYFGPGTRLTVT.

The rearrangement joins TRBV9 to TRBJ2-1; 9 bases line up with TRBD2. The CDR3 sequence is 15 residues long. CDR1 SGDLS and CDR2 YYNGEE come from the germline V gene. With V trimmed by 5 bases and J by 8 bases, 11 bases remained unmatched. The CDR3 DNA reads TGTGCCAGCAGTACGGGTAGCGGGAGCTCTCATGAGCAGTTCTTC. Residues: CASSTGSGSSHEQFF.

J is TRBJ2-2 and V is TRBV6-2 or TRBV6-3; D is perhaps TRBD1 (6 bases). The V gene's germline CDR1 is MNHEY and CDR2 SVGEGT. The V gene lost 2 bases and the J gene lost 4 bases, with 11 bases spanning the gap. This CDR3 contains 15 residues. The CDR3 region is CASSYQGIGTGELFF. The CDR3 DNA is TGTGCCAGCAGTTACCAGGGGATAGGCACCGGGGAGCTGTTTTTT.